These 19 T cell receptor beta chains were sequenced from one sample in a study of shared clonotypes between healthy human individuals. Data came from immunoSEQ multiplex PCR; TCRdb stores just in-frame clones and leaves some out. The data hold about 680,000 clones, with around 73% observed a single time. The sample comprised memory CD4+ T cells sorted from blood. Specified subset: CD45RA-negative fraction. The receptor set was obtained from a woman aged 25 to 39 in good health.

The V gene is TRBV5-1, the J gene TRBJ2-5; perhaps TRBD2 as D (6 bases). Germline V gives CDR1 SGHRS, CDR2 YFSETQ. This CDR3 contains 13 residues. V gave up 4 bases and J gave up 3 bases, with 10 bases separating them. CDR3 loop: CASSPGVEETQYF. In DNA form, the CDR3 reads TGCGCCAGCAGCCCGGGGGTAGAAGAGACCCAGTACTTC.

The chain employs TRBV6-6 and TRBJ2-4; D is undetermined. Trimming removed 5 bases at V and 0 bases at J, with 11 bases between. Germline lookup yields CDR1 MNHNY and CDR2 SVGAGI (reference sequence). The CDR3 runs 15 residues. For the CDR3, the DNA is TGTGCCAGCAGTCAACAAAATCTAGCCAAAAACATTCAGTACTTC. This sequence encodes CASSQQNLAKNIQYF.

Remarks on this clone: The sample has other DNA sequences that encode this CDR3 too. This chain uses TRBV7-6 with TRBJ2-5; D is undetermined. CDR3 length: 14 amino acids. V was clipped by 1 base and J by 1 base, with 7 bases between them. The germline gives CDR1 SGHVS, CDR2 FNYEAQ. The CDR3: CASSLGPTQETQYF. In DNA form, the CDR3 reads TGTGCCAGCAGCTTAGGGCCCACCCAAGAGACCCAGTACTTC. Filled out from reference TRBV7-6 and TRBJ2-5, the complete variable domain reads GAGVSQSPRYKVTKRGQDVALRCDPISGHVSLYWYRQALGQGPEFLTYFNYEAQQDKSGLPNDRFSAERPEGSISTLTIQRTEQRDSAMYRCASSLGPTQETQYFGPGTRLLVL.

This clone was counted once. The chain employs TRBV6-5 and TRBJ2-2; the D is unclear. The CDR3 covers 14 residues. Germline V CDR1 and CDR2: MNHEY, SVGAGI. The ends were cut back, 6 bases at V and 0 bases at J, with 8 bases in the middle. CDR3 sequence: CASSSGTNTGELFF. In DNA form, the CDR3 reads TGTGCCAGCAGCAGTGGGACGAACACCGGGGAGCTGTTTTTT.

This chain uses TRBV5-5 with TRBJ2-7, with D tentatively TRBD2 (6 bases). The ends were cut back, 4 bases at V and 0 bases at J, with 14 bases in the middle. This CDR3 contains 15 residues. Germline CDR1 reads SGHKS; CDR2 reads YYEKEE (reference sequence). The CDR3 coding sequence is TGTGCCAGCAGCCGCGGGAATCCGAGCTCCTACGAGCAGTACTTC. This translates into CASSRGNPSSYEQYF.

This clone was picked up one time. This sequence joins TRBV6-6 and TRBJ1-5; TRBD1 aligns across 8 bases. Germline V gene lookup returns CDR1 MNHNY and CDR2 SVGAGI (reference sequence). Trimming at V came to 6 bases and at J to 1 base, leaving 2 bases not matched to a gene. The CDR3 contains 14 residues. CDR3 bases: TGTGCCAGCAGGACAGGGGTAAGCAATCAGCCCCAGCATTTT. It yields the protein CASRTGVSNQPQHF.

This clone has a handful of counts. The chain carries TRBV11-2 and TRBJ1-1; D may be TRBD1 (6 bases). The germline V gene encodes CDR1 SGHAT and CDR2 FQNNGV. V was cut by 5 bases and J by 4 bases, with 14 bases left in between. The length of the CDR3 is 14 residues. CDR3 coding DNA: TGTGCCAGCAGCCCGTCTGCCAGGGGCACTGAAGCTTTCTTT. Amino acid sequence: CASSPSARGTEAFF.

The CDR3, as DNA: TGTGCCAGCAGCTCCTGGACAGGGGTGAACACCGGGGAGCTGTTTTTT. It translates to CASSSWTGVNTGELFF. V gene TRBV7-2 combines with J gene TRBJ2-2; 9 nucleotides line up with TRBD1. The CDR3 is 16 amino acids. V dropped 4 bases and J dropped 1; count of bases not matched to a gene: 4. The germline V gene has CDR1 SGHTA and CDR2 FQGNSA.

The rearrangement uses TRBV7-2 and TRBJ1-2; weak D call: TRBD1 (5 bases). V was shortened by 5 bases and J by 4 bases, with 14 bases between the two germline ends. The V gene's germline CDR1 is SGHTA and CDR2 FQGNSA. The CDR3 totals 14 residues. The CDR3 nucleotides read TGTGCCAGCAGCCCCCTCGGGGCCACCTATGGCTACACCTTC. Protein sequence: CASSPLGATYGYTF.

This chain links TRBV5-1 with TRBJ1-2; D gene unclear. This CDR3 is built from 15 residues. Deletions cut 4 bases from V and 7 bases from J, with 20 bases between. Germline V gives CDR1 SGHRS, CDR2 YFSETQ. CDR3 in DNA: TGCGCCAGCAGCCAAGAGGGCGGCCTAGAGGGTGGCTACACCTTC. This sequence encodes CASSQEGGLEGGYTF.

The chain couples TRBV6-5 to TRBJ1-2, with D perhaps TRBD1 (5 bases). Germline-derived CDR1 and CDR2 are MNHEY and SVGAGI. Trimming took off 2 bases at V and 2 bases at J, with 15 bases between the two ends. The CDR3 spans 16 residues. The CDR3 loop reads CASSYTPWGENYGYTF. CDR3 DNA sequence: TGTGCCAGCAGTTACACACCATGGGGGGAGAACTATGGCTACACCTTC.

V and J are TRBV4-1 and TRBJ2-7; D unresolved. The CDR3 extends over 13 amino acids. The V and J ends lost 4 bases and 2 bases respectively, with 9 bases between them. Germline V lookup: CDR1 MGHRA, CDR2 YSYEKL. This chain's CDR3 is CASSLQLTYEQYF. The CDR3 DNA is TGCGCCAGCAGCCTTCAACTTACCTACGAGCAGTACTTC.

Points on this clone: Other DNA sequences in the same sample also yield this CDR3. This chain connects TRBV29-1 to TRBJ2-5; TRBD1 is a possible D gene (5 bases). V was pared by 7 bases and J by 2 bases, with 11 bases between. Per the germline V gene, CDR1 is SQVTM and CDR2 is ANQGSEA. CDR3 length: 12 residues. The CDR3 is CSARGGQETQYF. The CDR3 nucleotides read TGCAGCGCAAGGGGTGGGCAAGAGACCCAGTACTTC.

The rearrangement uses TRBV7-8 and TRBJ2-1; 7 nucleotides match TRBD1. The germline gives CDR1 SGHVS, CDR2 FQNEAQ. V lost 2 bases and J lost 0; bases outside the gene matches: 7. CDR3 length: 17 residues. The CDR3 nucleotides are TGTGCCAGCAGCTTAAGGACAGGTAGATACTCCTACAATGAGCAGTTCTTC. Its protein is CASSLRTGRYSYNEQFF.

This clone was seen only once. The chain has TRBV5-4 and TRBJ1-2, with D maybe TRBD1 (6 bases). In germline, CDR1 is SGHNT, CDR2 YYREEE (reference sequence). Trimming took off 2 bases at V and 3 bases at J, with 8 bases between the two ends. The CDR3 has 13 residues. In nucleotides, the CDR3 is TGTGCCAGCAGCTTCGGGGGCGACTATGGCTACACCTTC. Translating it yields CASSFGGDYGYTF.

This clone was detected only a few times. The chain recombines TRBV19 with TRBJ2-2, with a possible D match to TRBD2 (6 bases). V gave up 4 bases and J gave up 4 bases, with 10 bases separating them. CDR3 length: 14 residues. Per germline, CDR1 LNHDA and CDR2 SQIVND (reference sequence). The CDR3 reads CASSTRGITGELFF. DNA of the CDR3: TGTGCCAGTAGTACCCGGGGGATCACCGGGGAGCTGTTTTTT.

This sequence joins TRBV13 and TRBJ2-1; TRBD2 matches at 11 bases. After removal of 7 bases from V and 3 bases from J, the junction contained 8 bases not matched to a gene. The CDR3 totals 16 residues. Germline CDR1 reads PRHDT; CDR2 reads FYEKMQ (reference sequence). CDR3 sequence reads: CASKTSGSTDYNEQFF. The CDR3 DNA reads as TGTGCCAGCAAAACTAGCGGGAGTACCGACTACAATGAGCAGTTCTTC.

This chain joins TRBV28 and TRBJ2-1; TRBD2 matches 8 bases. V dropped 2 bases and J dropped 14; count of bases not matched to a gene: 14. This CDR3 has 15 amino acids. In germline, CDR1 is MDHEN, CDR2 SYDVKM. In DNA form, the CDR3 reads TGTGCCAGCAGTTTACGGCTAGCGGGCCCTCCGAGGGAGTTCTTC. The encoded protein is CASSLRLAGPPREFF.

The chain recombines TRBV7-7 with TRBJ2-5, with D perhaps matching TRBD1 (5 bases). The CDR3 extends over 14 amino acids. The V end was cut by 1 base, the J end by 4 bases, with 10 bases between. From germline, CDR1 is SSHAT and CDR2 FNYEAQ (reference sequence). CDR3 DNA sequence: TGTGCCAGCAGCTTAGTTCAGGGTAGAGAGACCCAGTACTTC. It yields the protein CASSLVQGRETQYF.